In this sample, the clone carrying this T cell receptor beta chain turned up a few times. This CDR3 has 14 amino acids. Trimming left V 5 bases short and J 2 bases short, with 16 bases between. The germline V gene encodes CDR1 SQVTM and CDR2 ANQGSEA. This specimen comes from a study of cytomegalovirus exposure and HLA in healthy donors. PCR amplification relied on 60 Vbeta primers (plus 13 Jbeta primers). Sequencing was performed with immunoSEQ multiplex PCR; in TCRdb, only in-frame clones are kept and a portion is missing. The sample holds over 85,000 clones, about 7.6% seen once. The rearrangement uses TRBV29-1 and TRBJ2-7, with D maybe TRBD2 (5 bases). The sequenced sample was PBMCs. The TCR comes from a man aged 45-65 years in good health and CMV-seronegative. CDR3 residues: CSVTRSVNPYEQYF. The CDR3 DNA sequence: TGCAGCGTTACTAGATCTGTAAACCCCTACGAGCAGTACTTC.